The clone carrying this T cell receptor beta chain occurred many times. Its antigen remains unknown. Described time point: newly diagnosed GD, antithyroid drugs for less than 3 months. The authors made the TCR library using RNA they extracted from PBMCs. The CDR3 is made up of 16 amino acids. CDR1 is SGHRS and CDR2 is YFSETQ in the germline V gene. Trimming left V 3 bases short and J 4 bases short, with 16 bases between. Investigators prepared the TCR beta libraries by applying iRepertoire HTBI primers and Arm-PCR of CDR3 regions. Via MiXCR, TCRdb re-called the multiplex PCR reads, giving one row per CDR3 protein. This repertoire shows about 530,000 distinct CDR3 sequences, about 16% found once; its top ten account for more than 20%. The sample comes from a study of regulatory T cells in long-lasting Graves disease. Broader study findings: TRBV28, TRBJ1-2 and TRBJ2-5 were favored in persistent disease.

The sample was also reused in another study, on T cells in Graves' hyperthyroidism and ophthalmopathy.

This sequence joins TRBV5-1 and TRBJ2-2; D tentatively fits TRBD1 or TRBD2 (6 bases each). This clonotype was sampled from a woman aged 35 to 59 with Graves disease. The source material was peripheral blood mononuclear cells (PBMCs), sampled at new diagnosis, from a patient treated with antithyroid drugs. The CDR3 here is CASSWGTGAGTGELFF. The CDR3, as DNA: TGCGCCAGCAGCTGGGGCACGGGGGCAGGCACCGGGGAGCTGTTTTTT.